This is a list of T cell receptor beta chains from one sample in a study of blood T cell repertoires in COVID-19. Clones were sequenced by immunoSEQ multiplex PCR, and TCRdb holds only the in-frame ones, with some missing. The table includes around 60,000 clones, 81% detected once. Sequences were obtained from peripheral blood. The origin of the receptors is a woman aged 80 or over with active or convalescent COVID-19. Each CDR3 is given with its conserved first and last residue. A D gene is named only where the DNA matches it firmly. Not all rows give a size; the values are once, few, many and, for expanded clones, a class.

clone size	J gene	D gene	V gene	CDR3 DNA	CDR3 protein
NA	TRBJ1-1	NA	TRBV4-1	TGCGCCAGCAGCCAAGAGATTGGGGAGGGAGCGAGTTTT	CASSQEIGEGASF
NA	TRBJ1-2	TRBD1	TRBV7-2	TGTGCCAGCAGCTTACTCGGCGGGACAGGGGTTTTCTATGGCTACACCTTC	CASSLLGGTGVFYGYTF
NA	TRBJ1-3	NA	TRBV7-3	TGTGCCAGCAGCTTAAGGGGGCAGCCATACTCTGGAAACACCATATATTTT	CASSLRGQPYSGNTIYF
NA	TRBJ1-4	TRBD1	TRBV6-5	TGTGCCAGCAGTTACTCCCGGGACAGTAATGAAAAACTGTTTTTT	CASSYSRDSNEKLFF
NA	TRBJ2-5	TRBD2	TRBV7-9	TGTGCCAGCAGCTTAATGACTAGCGGATATCAAGAGACCCAGTACTTC	CASSLMTSGYQETQYF
NA	TRBJ1-2	TRBD1	TRBV28	TGTGCCAGCAGTTTACCCCCGGGACAGGGGAACTATGGCTACACCTTC	CASSLPPGQGNYGYTF
NA	TRBJ1-1	NA	TRBV6-1	TGTGCCAGCAGTGAATCTAGGAATACTGAAGCTTTCTTT	CASSESRNTEAFF
NA	TRBJ2-7	TRBD1	TRBV28	TGTGCCAGCAGGGGGTACCGGGACAGGGACGAGCAGTACTTC	CASRGYRDRDEQYF
few	TRBJ2-3	TRBD2	TRBV28	TGTACTAGCGGGGATGTAGATACGCAGTATTTT	CTSGDVDTQYF
NA	TRBJ2-3	TRBD1	TRBV5-1	TGCGCCAGCAGCTTGGGGACAGGGATGGGAAGCACAGATACGCAGTATTTT	CASSLGTGMGSTDTQYF
NA	TRBJ1-2	NA	TRBV25-1	TGTGCCAGCAGTTCCCCAACAGGGCGCGCTAATTATGGCTACACCTTC	CASSSPTGRANYGYTF
NA	TRBJ1-5	TRBD1	TRBV6-2/TRBV6-3	TGTGCCAGCAGTTACTCCACAGGGGCCCAGCCCCAGCATTTT	CASSYSTGAQPQHF
NA	TRBJ2-3	TRBD2	TRBV20-1	TGCAGTGCTAGTGCGCTGGGACTAGCAAGGACAGATACGCAGTATTTT	CSASALGLARTDTQYF
NA	TRBJ1-6	TRBD1	TRBV19	TGTGCCAGTAGTTTGGTGACAGGGAGCTCCTATAATTCACCCCTCCACTTT	CASSLVTGSSYNSPLHF
NA	TRBJ2-7	TRBD1	TRBV20-1	TGCAGTGCGACCGACAGGGGTGAGCAGTACTTC	CSATDRGEQYF
once	TRBJ2-2	NA	TRBV19	TGTGCCAGTAGTTACCGGGAAAACACCGGGGAGCTGTTTTTT	CASSYRENTGELFF
NA	TRBJ1-2	NA	TRBV27	TGTGCCAGCAGTCCTACGGGGGGTGGCAACTATGGCTACACCTTC	CASSPTGGGNYGYTF
NA	TRBJ1-1	NA	TRBV6-2/TRBV6-3	TGTGCCAGCAGTTATCCTCCTCCGGAGACAGGCCTTTATATGAACACTGAAGCTTTCTTT	CASSYPPPETGLYMNTEAFF
NA	TRBJ2-3	NA	TRBV2	TGTGCCAGCAGGGCCGTTGGGGCGAGCACAGATACGCAGTATTTT	CASRAVGASTDTQYF
NA	TRBJ2-1	TRBD1	TRBV5-1	TGCGCCAGCAGCCGAGGACAGGGCGACTCCAATGAGCAGTTCTTC	CASSRGQGDSNEQFF
NA	TRBJ1-2	TRBD1	TRBV7-6	TGTGCCAGCAGCCCAGGACAGGGGGGTAGGGGGCCCAATGGCTACACCTTC	CASSPGQGGRGPNGYTF
few	TRBJ1-2	TRBD1	TRBV5-6	TGTGCCAGCAGCCCAATCGGACAGGATCGTAACTATGGCTACACCTTC	CASSPIGQDRNYGYTF
NA	TRBJ1-5	NA	TRBV28	TGTGCCAGCAGCTCCGTGCAGGGGTGGAATCAGCCCCAGCATTTT	CASSSVQGWNQPQHF
NA	TRBJ1-2	TRBD1	TRBV2	TGTGCCAGCAGTGAAAGATTACAGGGGGCTGGCAACTATGGCTACACCTTC	CASSERLQGAGNYGYTF
NA	TRBJ1-2	TRBD1	TRBV7-9	TGTGCCAGCAGCCCCGACAGGGGTCACACCTTC	CASSPDRGHTF
few	TRBJ2-5	TRBD2	TRBV6-1	TGTGCCAGCAGTGAGTTCGGCGGGGGGGCTGAGACCCAGTACTTC	CASSEFGGGAETQYF
NA	TRBJ1-4	NA	TRBV15	TGTGCCACCAGCAGAGAAAACGTCGCGGCCAATGAAAAACTGTTTTTT	CATSRENVAANEKLFF
NA	TRBJ1-2	TRBD1	TRBV6-6	TGTGCCAGCAGTTACGGGGGACAGGGGTCTTATGGCTACACCTTC	CASSYGGQGSYGYTF